This is a list of T cell receptor beta chains from one sample in a study of lymphopenia after photon versus proton radiotherapy. TCRdb's copy holds only in-frame clones and misses some; the assay was immunoSEQ multiplex PCR. There are about 22,000 clones in the sample; around 89% occur only once, and approximately 12% lies in the top ten. The sample consisted of peripheral blood, taken from a patient treated with proton-based radiotherapy. All receptors derive from a man at least 80 years old with esophageal cancer. CDR3s include the opening cysteine and the closing phenylalanine or tryptophan. D genes are given only for firm matches. Expanded clones are given a class, and other clones once, few, many or no size at all.

J gene: TRBJ2-7; V gene: TRBV7-7; clone size: few; D gene: .; CDR3 DNA: TGTGCTAGCAGTTCCGACACGTCCTACGAGCAGTACTTC; CDR3 protein: CASSSDTSYEQYF
J gene: TRBJ1-5; V gene: TRBV10-3; clone size: .; D gene: .; CDR3 DNA: TGTGCCATCAGCCTGACAGTCAATCAGCCCCAGCATTTT; CDR3 protein: CAISLTVNQPQHF
J gene: TRBJ2-6; V gene: TRBV7-2; clone size: .; D gene: .; CDR3 DNA: TGTGCCAGCAGCTCTTCTGGGGCCAACGTCCTGACTTTC; CDR3 protein: CASSSSGANVLTF
J gene: TRBJ2-2; V gene: TRBV11-2; clone size: few; D gene: TRBD2; CDR3 DNA: TGTGCCAGCAGCTTAGGGGAGCGGGAGGGTTTT; CDR3 protein: CASSLGEREGF
J gene: TRBJ2-7; V gene: TRBV28; clone size: .; D gene: .; CDR3 DNA: TGTGCCAGCATCCCCCCCCAGGGAGCGCACGAGCAGTACTTC; CDR3 protein: CASIPPQGAHEQYF
J gene: TRBJ2-1; V gene: TRBV19; clone size: .; D gene: .; CDR3 DNA: TGTGCCAGTAGTATGTGGGGGGGACAGGAGCAGTTCTTC; CDR3 protein: CASSMWGGQEQFF
J gene: TRBJ2-7; V gene: TRBV13; clone size: .; D gene: TRBD2; CDR3 DNA: TGTGCCAGCAGCCGAGGGGGGCTAGCGGGGTTCAGCTCCTACGAGCAGTACTTC; CDR3 protein: CASSRGGLAGFSSYEQYF
J gene: TRBJ1-5; V gene: TRBV7-9; clone size: .; D gene: .; CDR3 DNA: TGTGCCAGCAGCTTATCCGACGGTTCCAATCAGCCCCAGCATTTT; CDR3 protein: CASSLSDGSNQPQHF
J gene: TRBJ2-5; V gene: TRBV19; clone size: .; D gene: TRBD2; CDR3 DNA: TGTGCCAGTAGTATTCGGGACTACCGAGAGACCCAGTACTTC; CDR3 protein: CASSIRDYRETQYF
J gene: TRBJ2-3; V gene: TRBV6-1; clone size: .; D gene: .; CDR3 DNA: TGTGCCAGCAGTGAAGGGGCTAGCGGCACAGATACGCAGTATTTT; CDR3 protein: CASSEGASGTDTQYF
J gene: TRBJ2-7; V gene: TRBV4-3; clone size: .; D gene: TRBD1; CDR3 DNA: TGCGCCAGCAGCCAAGATTTGGCGGGACAGGGCTTCTTTCGGGAGCAGTACTTC; CDR3 protein: CASSQDLAGQGFFREQYF
J gene: TRBJ1-4; V gene: TRBV14; clone size: .; D gene: .; CDR3 DNA: TGTGCCAGCAGCCCCCTCGGGGGCGCGGATGAAAAACTGTTTTTT; CDR3 protein: CASSPLGGADEKLFF
J gene: TRBJ2-4; V gene: TRBV18; clone size: .; D gene: TRBD2; CDR3 DNA: TGTGCCAGCTCACCATGGGCTAGCGGGGAAAACATTCAGTACTTC; CDR3 protein: CASSPWASGENIQYF
J gene: TRBJ1-1; V gene: TRBV7-2; clone size: few; D gene: .; CDR3 DNA: TGTGCCAGCAGCTTAGTAGCTGGGCGAGGCACTGAAGCTTTCTTT; CDR3 protein: CASSLVAGRGTEAFF
J gene: TRBJ2-7; V gene: TRBV11-2; clone size: .; D gene: .; CDR3 DNA: TGTGCCAGCAGCACCCGACCCTACGAGCAGTACTTC; CDR3 protein: CASSTRPYEQYF
J gene: TRBJ2-3; V gene: TRBV7-3; clone size: .; D gene: TRBD2; CDR3 DNA: TGTGCCAGCAGCCGCGGACTAGCGGGGGGTGTGGATACGCAGTATTTT; CDR3 protein: CASSRGLAGGVDTQYF
J gene: TRBJ1-2; V gene: TRBV19; clone size: .; D gene: .; CDR3 DNA: TGTGCCAGTACAAGGACGGGACTTGTCTATGGCTACACCTTC; CDR3 protein: CASTRTGLVYGYTF
J gene: TRBJ1-4; V gene: TRBV5-1; clone size: once; D gene: .; CDR3 DNA: TGCGCCAGCAGCTTCGGGGCAACTAATGAAAAACTGTTTTTT; CDR3 protein: CASSFGATNEKLFF
J gene: TRBJ1-3; V gene: TRBV5-1; clone size: .; D gene: .; CDR3 DNA: TGCGCCAGCAGATCCGACACGGGAAACACCATATATTTT; CDR3 protein: CASRSDTGNTIYF
J gene: TRBJ1-2; V gene: TRBV19; clone size: .; D gene: .; CDR3 DNA: TGTGCCAGTAGTATGGGCATCCGTAATGGCTACACCTTC; CDR3 protein: CASSMGIRNGYTF
J gene: TRBJ2-2; V gene: TRBV9; clone size: once; D gene: .; CDR3 DNA: TGTGCCAGCAGCGTAGTCAGTGACACCGGGGAGCTGTTTTTT; CDR3 protein: CASSVVSDTGELFF
J gene: TRBJ2-3; V gene: TRBV2; clone size: .; D gene: TRBD2; CDR3 DNA: TGTGCCAGCACTGGACTAGCGGGGGGGCCAGGTACGCAGTATTTT; CDR3 protein: CASTGLAGGPGTQYF
J gene: TRBJ2-7; V gene: TRBV9; clone size: .; D gene: TRBD2; CDR3 DNA: TGTGCCAGCAGCGTGTCTAGCGGGGCCACCTACGAGCAGTACTTC; CDR3 protein: CASSVSSGATYEQYF
J gene: TRBJ2-3; V gene: TRBV7-2; clone size: .; D gene: .; CDR3 DNA: TGTGCCAGCAGCTACCGGGTTTCAGATACGCAGTATTTT; CDR3 protein: CASSYRVSDTQYF
J gene: TRBJ2-3; V gene: TRBV7-8; clone size: .; D gene: .; CDR3 DNA: TGTGCCAGCAGCTTAGGAGGGCGCGGAAATACGCAGTATTTT; CDR3 protein: CASSLGGRGNTQYF
J gene: TRBJ2-7; V gene: TRBV18; clone size: .; D gene: .; CDR3 DNA: TGTGCCAGCTCACCAGTCAGGGCCCACGAGCAGTACTTC; CDR3 protein: CASSPVRAHEQYF
J gene: TRBJ1-1; V gene: TRBV19; clone size: .; D gene: .; CDR3 DNA: TGTGCCAGTAGTATAAGGCTCGGGGAGGACGCTTTCTTT; CDR3 protein: CASSIRLGEDAFF
J gene: TRBJ2-5; V gene: TRBV7-9; clone size: .; D gene: .; CDR3 DNA: TGTGCCAGCAGAAGGGGCCAAGAGACCCAGTACTTC; CDR3 protein: CASRRGQETQYF
J gene: TRBJ2-7; V gene: TRBV9; clone size: .; D gene: TRBD1; CDR3 DNA: TGTGCCAGTGGACAGGGGGTCGAGCAGCACTTC; CDR3 protein: CASGQGVEQHF
J gene: TRBJ1-1; V gene: TRBV28; clone size: .; D gene: .; CDR3 DNA: TGTGCCAGCAGTTTGGGCGGACTAAACACTGAAGCTTTCTTT; CDR3 protein: CASSLGGLNTEAFF
J gene: TRBJ2-7; V gene: TRBV4-3; clone size: .; D gene: TRBD1; CDR3 DNA: TGCGCCAGCAGCCATTCCGGGACAGGGGAGTACGAGCAGTACTTC; CDR3 protein: CASSHSGTGEYEQYF
J gene: TRBJ2-7; V gene: TRBV19; clone size: once; D gene: .; CDR3 DNA: TGTGCCAGTAGACAGGGTTCCCAGCAGTACTTC; CDR3 protein: CASRQGSQQYF
J gene: TRBJ2-1; V gene: TRBV5-4; clone size: .; D gene: TRBD1; CDR3 DNA: TGTGCCAGCAGCTTCGACAGGGACAATGAGCAGTTCTTC; CDR3 protein: CASSFDRDNEQFF
J gene: TRBJ2-7; V gene: TRBV21-1; clone size: .; D gene: .; CDR3 DNA: TGTGCCAGCAGCAAAGCACGACAGGAGAAATACGAGCAGTACTTC; CDR3 protein: CASSKARQEKYEQYF
J gene: TRBJ2-3; V gene: TRBV4-1; clone size: .; D gene: .; CDR3 DNA: TGCGCCAGCAGCCTATCTAGCGCCCCTCACGATACGCAGTATTTT; CDR3 protein: CASSLSSAPHDTQYF
J gene: TRBJ1-6; V gene: TRBV29-1; clone size: .; D gene: .; CDR3 DNA: TGCAGCGTTGCCCGGGACTATAATTCACCCCTCCACTTT; CDR3 protein: CSVARDYNSPLHF
J gene: TRBJ2-2; V gene: TRBV9; clone size: .; D gene: TRBD1; CDR3 DNA: TGTGCCAGCAGCGCCGATACGGGGACAGGGACCACCGGGGAGCTGTTTTTT; CDR3 protein: CASSADTGTGTTGELFF
J gene: TRBJ2-7; V gene: TRBV4-3; clone size: .; D gene: .; CDR3 DNA: TGCGCCAGCAGCCAAGATGGAGTCACCAGTCTTAGCTCCTACGAGCAGTACTTC; CDR3 protein: CASSQDGVTSLSSYEQYF
J gene: TRBJ2-3; V gene: TRBV12-5; clone size: .; D gene: TRBD2; CDR3 DNA: TGTGCTAGTGGTGATATAGCGGGGGGGCCGTCAGATACGCAGTATTTT; CDR3 protein: CASGDIAGGPSDTQYF
J gene: TRBJ2-2; V gene: TRBV4-2; clone size: .; D gene: TRBD2; CDR3 DNA: TGTGCCAGCAGCCAGCTTGATTGGCAGTTGGTAGCGGGGGCCCCGAGGACCGGGGAGCTGTTTTTT; CDR3 protein: CASSQLDWQLVAGAPRTGELFF
J gene: TRBJ1-2; V gene: TRBV2; clone size: .; D gene: TRBD1; CDR3 DNA: TGTGCCAGCAGTGTCGAGGGACAGGGTTACTATGGCTACACCTTC; CDR3 protein: CASSVEGQGYYGYTF
J gene: TRBJ1-2; V gene: TRBV30; clone size: .; D gene: .; CDR3 DNA: TGTGCCTGGAGGCCCCTCGCTGTGTACTATGGCTACACCTTC; CDR3 protein: CAWRPLAVYYGYTF
J gene: TRBJ1-1; V gene: TRBV7-2; clone size: .; D gene: .; CDR3 DNA: TGTGCCAGCAGCCGACAAGCGGGCAGGGGCAGGGGGAACACTGAAGCTTTCTTT; CDR3 protein: CASSRQAGRGRGNTEAFF
J gene: TRBJ1-2; V gene: TRBV7-2; clone size: .; D gene: .; CDR3 DNA: TGTGCCAGCAGCAGACGGACCTCCGAGGGTACTGGCTACACCTTC; CDR3 protein: CASSRRTSEGTGYTF
J gene: TRBJ1-5; V gene: TRBV12-5; clone size: .; D gene: .; CDR3 DNA: TGTGCTAGTGGTTTGGAAAGCAATCAGCCCCAGCATTTT; CDR3 protein: CASGLESNQPQHF
J gene: TRBJ2-5; V gene: TRBV4-2; clone size: .; D gene: .; CDR3 DNA: TGTGCCAGCAGCCAAGGTGTCGGGGCGGAGACCCAGTACTTC; CDR3 protein: CASSQGVGAETQYF
J gene: TRBJ1-2; V gene: TRBV5-6; clone size: .; D gene: TRBD1; CDR3 DNA: TGTGCCAGCAGCTTTGGACAGGGGGCTATTGGCTACACCTTC; CDR3 protein: CASSFGQGAIGYTF
J gene: TRBJ2-7; V gene: TRBV6-5; clone size: .; D gene: .; CDR3 DNA: TGTGCCAGCAGTTTCCATGGGCTCGGGAACGACGAGCAGTACTTC; CDR3 protein: CASSFHGLGNDEQYF
J gene: TRBJ2-7; V gene: TRBV5-1; clone size: .; D gene: .; CDR3 DNA: TGCGCCAGCAGCTTGGCCGTATACGGGGCTGGAGTCCACGAGCAGTACTTC; CDR3 protein: CASSLAVYGAGVHEQYF
J gene: TRBJ1-1; V gene: TRBV11-3; clone size: .; D gene: .; CDR3 DNA: TGTGCCAGCAGTCCCAGCCTGAACACTGAAGCTTTCTTT; CDR3 protein: CASSPSLNTEAFF
J gene: TRBJ2-1; V gene: TRBV5-5; clone size: .; D gene: .; CDR3 DNA: TGTGCCAGCAGCTTCCAGGGGCTACAGTTCTTC; CDR3 protein: CASSFQGLQFF
J gene: TRBJ2-1; V gene: TRBV5-1; clone size: few; D gene: .; CDR3 DNA: TGCGCCAGCAGCTTGACAGGGTCTGGGAATGAGCAGTTCTTC; CDR3 protein: CASSLTGSGNEQFF
J gene: TRBJ2-5; V gene: TRBV29-1; clone size: .; D gene: .; CDR3 DNA: TGCAGCGTAACGGGGGTGACCCAGTACTTC; CDR3 protein: CSVTGVTQYF
J gene: TRBJ2-7; V gene: TRBV27; clone size: once; D gene: .; CDR3 DNA: TGTGCCAGCAGTTTCGGGGGGCGGAGGAGCTCCTACGAGCAGTACTTC; CDR3 protein: CASSFGGRRSSYEQYF